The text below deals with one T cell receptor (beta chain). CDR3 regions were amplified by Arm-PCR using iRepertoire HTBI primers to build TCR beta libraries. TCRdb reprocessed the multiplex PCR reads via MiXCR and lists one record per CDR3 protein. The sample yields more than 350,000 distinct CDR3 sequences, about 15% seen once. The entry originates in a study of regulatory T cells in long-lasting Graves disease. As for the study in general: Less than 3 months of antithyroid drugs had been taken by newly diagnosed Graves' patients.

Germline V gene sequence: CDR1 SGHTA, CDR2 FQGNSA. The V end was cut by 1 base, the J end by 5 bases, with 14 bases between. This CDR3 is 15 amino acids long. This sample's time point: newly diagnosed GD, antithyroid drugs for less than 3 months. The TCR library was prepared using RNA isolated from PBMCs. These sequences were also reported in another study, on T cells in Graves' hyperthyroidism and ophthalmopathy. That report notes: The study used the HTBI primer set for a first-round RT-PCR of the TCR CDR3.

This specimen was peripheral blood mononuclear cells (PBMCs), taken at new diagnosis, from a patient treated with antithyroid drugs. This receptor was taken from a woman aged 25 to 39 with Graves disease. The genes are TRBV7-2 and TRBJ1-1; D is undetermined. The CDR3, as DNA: TGTGCCAGCAGCTTAGTCCCAGGCCAAAATACTGAAGCTTTCTTT. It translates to CASSLVPGQNTEAFF.